The text below deals with one TCR beta chain. Antigen: not known. Each TCR beta library was made by quantitative 5'-RACE that incorporated molecular barcodes. TCRdb independently ran MiXCR on the 5' RACE reads; one entry per CDR3 protein. The profile shows a few hundred thousand distinct CDR3 sequences, about 7% of them singletons. The data belong to a study of CD8 T cells in ankylosing spondylitis. Study-level results: Significantly higher representation of disease-linked clones was reported for matched ankylosing spondylitis synovial fluid. Disease-associated clonotypes exhibited CD8+ identity and were relatively infrequent in peripheral blood. For ankylosing spondylitis blood, a TCR beta motif of 8 or 9 highly homologous variants appeared characteristic.

The V segment lost 7 bases and the J segment 3 bases; nucleotides outside the gene matches: 4. In germline, CDR1 is MGHDK, CDR2 SYGVNS. There are 13 residues in the CDR3. This TCR came from a male donor with ankylosing spondylitis. The sample comprised blood, either unsorted or a sorted T cell fraction (not recorded which). The chain is built from TRBV25-1 and TRBJ2-7, with 9 positions matching TRBD1. The CDR3: CASIGTGHYEQYF. DNA for the CDR3: TGTGCCAGCATCGGGACAGGGCACTACGAGCAGTACTTC.